What follows describes a single T cell receptor beta chain. Its matching antigen is unknown. These data belong to a study of cytomegalovirus exposure and HLA in healthy donors. PCR used 60 Vbeta primers and 13 Jbeta primers. Clones were read by immunoSEQ multiplex PCR, and TCRdb kept only the in-frame ones, dropping some. The sample carries about 57,000 clones, 79% recorded once. Study results and limitations: In an earlier analysis, productive rearrangement rates for most beta V segments clustered near 87% or 30%.

V was pared by 6 bases and J by 7 bases, with 9 bases of the junction left unmatched. Germline V gene sequence: CDR1 MRHNA, CDR2 SNTAGT. The CDR3 contains 14 residues. The receptor was derived from a woman aged 25-40 years in good health and CMV-seronegative. The sequencing input was PBMCs. This chain links TRBV6-4 with TRBJ1-5; TRBD1 matches at 7 bases. As DNA, the CDR3 is TGTGCCAGCAGGGTGACAGGGTGCCGGCAGCCCCAGCATTTT. This gives the protein CASRVTGCRQPQHF.